Listed below are T cell receptor beta chains from one sample, sequenced in a study of CD8 T cells in Susac syndrome. One entry per CDR3 protein, called by TCRdb with MiXCR from the immunoSEQ multiplex PCR reads. The sample holds approximately 170,000 distinct CDR3 sequences, 94% seen once. The sample taken for sequencing was CD4+ T cells from PBMCs. Receptors were obtained from a human donor with multiple sclerosis. Each CDR3 is given with its conserved first and last residue. D genes are given only for firm matches. A clone size is listed for some rows: how often the clone was seen (once, few, many), or a class if it is expanded.

TRBV19,NA,TRBJ1-1,NA,CASSIQGMTEAFF,TGTGCCAGTAGTATCCAGGGGATGACTGAAGCTTTCTTT
TRBV28,NA,TRBJ2-7,TRBD2,CASRATSGRTYEQYF,TGTGCCAGCAGGGCGACTAGCGGGAGAACCTACGAGCAGTACTTC
TRBV20-1,NA,TRBJ1-5,NA,CSAIGDTSNQPQHF,TGCAGTGCTATTGGTGACACTAGCAATCAGCCCCAGCATTTT
TRBV6-5,NA,TRBJ2-7,NA,CASRPLQGPYEQYF,TGTGCCAGCCGGCCTTTACAGGGTCCCTACGAGCAGTACTTC
TRBV15,NA,TRBJ2-1,TRBD2,CATSRGTSLNEQFF,TGTGCCACCAGCAGAGGGACTAGTTTGAATGAGCAGTTCTTC
TRBV7-2,NA,TRBJ1-2,NA,CASSPRTGDGGYTF,TGTGCCAGCAGCCCGAGAACAGGAGATGGAGGCTACACCTTC
TRBV18,few,TRBJ2-5,NA,CASSPEETQYF,TGTGCCAGCTCACCCGAGGAGACCCAGTACTTC
TRBV9,NA,TRBJ2-2,NA,CASSATVTGELFF,TGTGCCAGCAGCGCTACAGTCACCGGGGAGCTGTTTTTT
TRBV29-1,NA,TRBJ2-3,NA,CSKGQSTDTQYF,TGCAGCAAGGGGCAGAGCACAGATACGCAGTATTTT
TRBV6-1,once,TRBJ2-5,NA,CASSEWVGYQETQYF,TGTGCCAGCAGTGAATGGGTGGGGTACCAAGAGACCCAGTACTTC
TRBV24-1,NA,TRBJ2-1,TRBD2,CATSDAGLAGGDEQFF,TGTGCCACCAGTGATGCGGGACTAGCGGGGGGGGATGAGCAGTTCTTC
TRBV29-1,NA,TRBJ1-1,TRBD1,CSHDRAGGTEAFF,TGCAGCCATGACAGGGCTGGAGGGACTGAAGCTTTCTTT
TRBV23-1,NA,TRBJ1-1,TRBD1,CASSQPHRGRRDTEAFF,TGCGCCAGCAGTCAGCCCCACAGGGGGCGAAGGGACACTGAAGCTTTCTTT
TRBV10-3,once,TRBJ2-7,TRBD2,CAISQSGRANEQYF,TGTGCCATCAGTCAGAGCGGGAGGGCTAACGAGCAGTACTTC
TRBV6-1,NA,TRBJ2-3,NA,CASSEPGFGDTQYF,TGTGCCAGCAGTGAACCGGGATTTGGGGATACGCAGTATTTT
TRBV2,NA,TRBJ2-7,NA,CASSESMGGRSYEQYF,TGTGCCAGCAGTGAATCTATGGGGGGACGATCCTACGAGCAGTACTTC
TRBV12-3/TRBV12-4,NA,TRBJ1-4,NA,CASRNWASEREKLFF,TGTGCCAGTAGGAATTGGGCCTCCGAGCGGGAAAAACTGTTTTTT
TRBV18,NA,TRBJ2-7,TRBD2,CASSPPHLAARYEQYF,TGTGCCAGCTCACCACCTCACCTAGCGGCACGATACGAGCAGTACTTC
TRBV7-2,NA,TRBJ2-7,NA,CASSFRTAATYEQYF,TGTGCCAGCAGCTTTCGCACCGCGGCGACCTACGAGCAGTACTTC
TRBV4-1,NA,TRBJ2-3,TRBD2,CASSLRLAASTDTQYF,TGCGCCAGCAGCCTGAGACTAGCGGCTAGCACAGATACGCAGTATTTT